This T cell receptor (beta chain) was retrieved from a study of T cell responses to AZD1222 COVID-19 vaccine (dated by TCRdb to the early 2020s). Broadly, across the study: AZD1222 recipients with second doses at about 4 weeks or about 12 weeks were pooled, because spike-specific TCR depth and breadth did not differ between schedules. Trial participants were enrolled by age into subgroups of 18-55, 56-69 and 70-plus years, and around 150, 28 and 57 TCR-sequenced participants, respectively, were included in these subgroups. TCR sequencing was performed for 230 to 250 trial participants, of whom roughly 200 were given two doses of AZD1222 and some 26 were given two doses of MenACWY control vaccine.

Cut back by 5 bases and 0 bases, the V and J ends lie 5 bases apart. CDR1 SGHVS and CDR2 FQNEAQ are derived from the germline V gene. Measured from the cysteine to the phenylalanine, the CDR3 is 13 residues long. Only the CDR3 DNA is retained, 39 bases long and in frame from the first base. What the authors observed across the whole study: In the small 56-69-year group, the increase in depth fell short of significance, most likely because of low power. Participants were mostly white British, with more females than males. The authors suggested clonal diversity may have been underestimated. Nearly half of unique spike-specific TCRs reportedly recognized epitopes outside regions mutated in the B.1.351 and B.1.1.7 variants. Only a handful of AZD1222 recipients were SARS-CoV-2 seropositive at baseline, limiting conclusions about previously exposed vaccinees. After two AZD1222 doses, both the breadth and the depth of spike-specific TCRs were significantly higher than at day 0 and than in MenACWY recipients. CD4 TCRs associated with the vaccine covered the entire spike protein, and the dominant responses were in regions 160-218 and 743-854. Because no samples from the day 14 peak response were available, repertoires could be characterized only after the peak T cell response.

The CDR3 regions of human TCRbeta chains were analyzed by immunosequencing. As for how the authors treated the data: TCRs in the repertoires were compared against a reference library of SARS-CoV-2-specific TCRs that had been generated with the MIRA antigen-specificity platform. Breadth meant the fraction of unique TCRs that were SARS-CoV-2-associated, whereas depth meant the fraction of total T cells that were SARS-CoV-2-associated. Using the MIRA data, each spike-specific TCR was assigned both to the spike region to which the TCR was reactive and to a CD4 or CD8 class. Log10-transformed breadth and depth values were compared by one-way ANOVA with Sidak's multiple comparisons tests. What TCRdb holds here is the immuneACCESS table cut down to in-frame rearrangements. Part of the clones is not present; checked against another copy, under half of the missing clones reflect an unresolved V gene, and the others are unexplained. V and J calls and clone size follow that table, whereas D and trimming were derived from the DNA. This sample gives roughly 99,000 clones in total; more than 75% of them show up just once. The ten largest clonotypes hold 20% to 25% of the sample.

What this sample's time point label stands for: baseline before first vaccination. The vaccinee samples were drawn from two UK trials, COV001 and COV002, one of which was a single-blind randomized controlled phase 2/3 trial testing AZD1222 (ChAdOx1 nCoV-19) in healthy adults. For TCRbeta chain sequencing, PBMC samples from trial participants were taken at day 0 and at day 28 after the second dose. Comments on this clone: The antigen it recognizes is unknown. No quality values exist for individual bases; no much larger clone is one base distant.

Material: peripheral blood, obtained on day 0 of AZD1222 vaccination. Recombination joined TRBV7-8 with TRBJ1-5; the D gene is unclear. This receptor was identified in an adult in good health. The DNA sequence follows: TGTGCCAGCAGCAAGTATAGCAATCAGCCCCAGCATTTT. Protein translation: CASSKYSNQPQHF.